This T cell receptor beta chain was observed in a study of OX40 agonist ivuxolimab in advanced cancers. Describing the broader study: Ivuxolimab was an agonistic, fully human IgG2 monoclonal antibody directed against OX40 (CD134), a costimulatory receptor. The paper describes the monotherapy dose-escalation part (N of about 47 patients) of the phase I trial of ivuxolimab. Three dose-escalation patients achieved partial responses, one with hepatocellular carcinoma and two with cutaneous melanoma. Of the approximately 50 dose-escalation patients, hepatocellular carcinoma was present in about 20, melanoma in some 15, renal cell carcinoma in 9 and head and neck cancer in 9. The dose-escalation cohort was roughly 80% male with a mean age of about 58 years, ranging from about 23 to 85. Peripheral TCRbeta sequencing aimed to test whether ivuxolimab altered TCR sequence diversity and caused clonal T-cell expansion. Prior anti-PD-1, anti-PD-L1 or anti-CTLA-4 therapy was permitted, and checkpoint inhibitors had been received by less than 45% of dose-escalation patients. Intravenous ivuxolimab was administered to patients every 2 weeks at six dose levels: 0.01, 0.1, 0.3, 1.5, 3 and 10 mg/kg.

In regard to this clone: No antigen is known for it. No qualities accompany the bases; no much larger clone lies one base away.

To sequence the TCRbeta CDR3 region, genomic DNA was isolated from the sorted cells. The immunoSEQ Assay was used to sequence the TCRbeta CDR3 regions. TCRdb mirrors the immuneACCESS table, restricted to in-frame sequences. Some clones are absent from its copies; in checked studies, under half trace to an unresolved V gene, and the reason for the others is unknown. The sample includes about 95,000 clones, with about 85% observed a single time. The leading ten clones occupy about 3.8% of the sample. Inclusive of the bounding cysteine and phenylalanine, the CDR3 is 15 residues long. The CDR3 DNA has 45 bases and is translated from base 1. Cut back by 2 bases and 2 bases, the V and J ends lie 10 bases apart. Reading the germline V gene gives CDR1 SGHTA and CDR2 FQGNSA. Patients with a history of autoimmune disease or receiving systemic immunosuppression were excluded from the trial. In every dose cohort, peripheral blood was drawn for TCR sequencing at baseline, cycle 4 day 1, and cycle 7 day 1. Samples came from an open-label, multicenter, first-in-human phase I dose-escalation trial of ivuxolimab. The trial enrolled adults with locally advanced or metastatic head and neck squamous cell, hepatocellular, melanoma or renal cell carcinoma. Before TCR sequencing, CD4+ T cells and CD8+ T cells from peripheral blood were sorted into separate populations.

What the work shows at the level of the full study, not this receptor alone: In the 0.1-3.0 mg/kg groups, partial responders had among the lowest normalized peripheral clonal expansion, particularly in CD8+ T cells. Low levels of normalized T-cell clonal expansion were also seen in some patients who did not respond. After ivuxolimab, expanded clones were on average more numerous among CD8+ T cells than among CD4+ T cells. The antigen specificity of the peripheral T cells that underwent clonal expansion was not determined. At doses of 0.1 to 3.0 mg/kg, clonal expansion of both CD4+ and CD8+ blood T cells was observed from baseline to week 6.

The receptor comes from an adult with an advanced solid tumor such as melanoma, head and neck, liver or kidney cancer. The rearranged chain carries TRBV7-2 and TRBJ1-5; the D gene is perhaps TRBD1, from 6 matching bases. The input for sequencing was CD4+ or CD8+ T cells sorted from blood, taken in a trial of the OX40 agonist ivuxolimab. The DNA is TGTGCCAGCAGCTTATCGGGGGGCGGCAATCAGCCCCAGCATTTT. Translated, it reads CASSLSGGGNQPQHF.